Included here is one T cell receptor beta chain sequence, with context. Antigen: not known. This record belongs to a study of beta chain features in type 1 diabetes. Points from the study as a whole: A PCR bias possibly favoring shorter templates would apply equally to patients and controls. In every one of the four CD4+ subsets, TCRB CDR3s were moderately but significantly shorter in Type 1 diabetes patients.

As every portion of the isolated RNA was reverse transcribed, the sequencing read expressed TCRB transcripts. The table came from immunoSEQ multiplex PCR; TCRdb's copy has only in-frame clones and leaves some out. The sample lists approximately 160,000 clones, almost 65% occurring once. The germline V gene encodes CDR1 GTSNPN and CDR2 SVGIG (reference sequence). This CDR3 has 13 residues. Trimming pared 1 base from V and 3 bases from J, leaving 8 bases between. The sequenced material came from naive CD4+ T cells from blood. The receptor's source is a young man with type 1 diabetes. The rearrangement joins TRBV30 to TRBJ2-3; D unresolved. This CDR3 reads CAWSGSATDTQYF. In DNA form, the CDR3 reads TGTGCCTGGAGTGGGTCAGCAACAGATACGCAGTATTTT.